This T cell receptor (beta chain) was obtained from a study of a mutant IDH1 vaccine in newly diagnosed glioma. In the study overall: It was radiotherapy, temozolomide, or both that patients received previously, with most receiving both.

Trimming cost V 4 bases and J 5 bases, with 11 bases left between them. The CDR3 is 12 amino acids. The germline CDR1 and CDR2 sequences are SQVTM and ANQGSEA. This clone turned up a few times. Antigen: not known. Profiled with immunoSEQ multiplex PCR; TCRdb holds only in-frame clones, not every one. This repertoire shows about 84,000 clones, 75% to 85% found once; its top ten account for 4% to 5.5%. As for time point: week 47, end of study. Alongside topical imiquimod, each dose of vaccine comprised 300 ug of mutant IDH1 20-mer peptide. Every donor had a new WHO grade 3 or 4 astrocytoma that was IDH1-mutant, with loss of nuclear ATRX.

This specimen was PBMCs, taken from a glioma patient whose treatment included an IDH1 peptide vaccine. V usage is TRBV29-1 and J usage is TRBJ1-1; D is unclear. This sequence was found in a man in his forties with glioma. In DNA, the CDR3 is TGCAGCGTTGTTGGAAGAAGAACTGAAGCTTTCTTT. It encodes CSVVGRRTEAFF.